Listed below are T cell receptor beta chains from one sample, sequenced in a study of T cell repertoires in cytomegalovirus infection. MiXCR, run by TCRdb on the reads, gives a single entry per CDR3 protein. The data contain 200,000 to 300,000 distinct CDR3 sequences, about an eighth of them singletons. The sample comprised PBMCs. The receptors derive from a human donor in good health (CMV status not recorded). Some clones in this sample may be carry-over from other donors' samples. Both conserved end residues are part of each CDR3. Each record gives: clone size, J gene, V gene, D gene, CDR3 protein, CDR3 DNA. A D gene is named only where the DNA matches it firmly. Not all rows give a size; the values are once, few, many and, for expanded clones, a class.

NA	TRBJ1-3	TRBV3-1	NA	CASSHTNTIYF	TGTGCCAGCAGCCACACCAACACCATATATTTT
few	TRBJ2-7	TRBV27	TRBD1	CASTPGTGAHYEQYF	TGTGCCAGCACCCCCGGGACAGGGGCCCACTACGAGCAGTACTTC
NA	TRBJ2-1	TRBV28	TRBD1	CASTFGQGGDEQFF	TGTGCCAGCACCTTCGGACAGGGCGGGGATGAGCAGTTCTTC
many	TRBJ1-1	TRBV7-9	NA	CASSPTTGSTEAFF	TGTGCCAGCAGCCCGACGACAGGTAGCACTGAAGCTTTCTTT
many	TRBJ2-3	TRBV7-2	NA	CASTSNRQATTDTQYF	TGTGCCAGCACATCCAACCGACAGGCAACCACAGATACGCAGTATTTT
NA	TRBJ2-5	TRBV6-6	NA	CASSYSYNSDQETQYF	TGTGCCAGCAGTTACTCGTATAATAGCGACCAAGAGACCCAGTACTTC
few	TRBJ2-2	TRBV20-1	TRBD2	CSAREPAGEVGELFF	TGCAGTGCTAGAGAACCAGCGGGAGAAGTCGGGGAGCTGTTTTTT
NA	TRBJ2-7	TRBV4-2	NA	CASSQGGGGYEQYF	TGTGCCAGCAGCCAAGGTGGGGGCGGCTACGAGCAGTACTTC
many	TRBJ2-1	TRBV6-2/TRBV6-3	TRBD2	CASSPQTSSDEQFF	TGTGCCAGCAGTCCCCAGACTAGCAGTGATGAGCAGTTCTTC
few	TRBJ2-2	TRBV25-1	TRBD1	CASGTGDTGELFF	TGTGCCAGCGGGACAGGGGACACCGGGGAGCTGTTTTTT
few	TRBJ2-1	TRBV6-5	NA	CASHGGNSYNEQFF	TGTGCCTCCCACGGGGGAAACTCCTACAATGAGCAGTTCTTC
many	TRBJ2-3	TRBV7-2	TRBD2	CASRTQSGREKDTQYF	TGTGCCAGCCGAACGCAAAGCGGGAGAGAGAAAGATACGCAGTATTTT
NA	TRBJ2-3	TRBV5-4	TRBD1	CASSGGTGGAGYGPDTQYF	TGTGCCAGCAGCGGCGGGACAGGGGGCGCGGGATATGGCCCAGATACGCAGTATTTT
NA	TRBJ2-5	TRBV5-5	NA	CASSLEGTGRTGIQETQYF	TGTGCCAGCAGCTTAGAGGGGACCGGGAGGACAGGGATTCAAGAGACCCAGTACTTC
many	TRBJ1-5	TRBV11-2	NA	CASSLGGRGRNQPQHF	TGTGCCAGCAGCTTAGGAGGCAGGGGTCGCAATCAGCCCCAGCATTTT
many	TRBJ2-7	TRBV7-2	NA	CASSLDSPSSRDEQYF	TGTGCCAGCAGCTTAGATTCTCCCTCGAGTCGGGACGAGCAGTACTTC
few	TRBJ2-2	TRBV29-1	TRBD2	CSVVELGAGGSGELFF	TGCAGCGTTGTCGAACTCGGAGCGGGAGGTTCCGGGGAGCTGTTTTTT
NA	TRBJ2-3	TRBV7-6	TRBD2	CASSLSYGGDTQYF	TGTGCCAGCAGCTTAAGTTACGGGGGGGATACGCAGTATTTT
many	TRBJ1-2	TRBV7-2	NA	CASSLTLGGNYGYTF	TGTGCCAGCAGCTTAACCCTAGGGGGGAACTATGGCTACACCTTC
few	TRBJ1-2	TRBV10-2	NA	CASSESGLTGGYTF	TGCGCCAGCAGTGAGTCGGGACTAACAGGGGGCTACACCTTC
many	TRBJ2-1	TRBV11-3	TRBD1	CASSLQGVYNEQFF	TGTGCCAGCAGCTTACAGGGGGTCTACAATGAGCAGTTCTTC
NA	TRBJ1-1	TRBV14	TRBD1	CASSQDIQGQAFF	TGTGCCAGCAGCCAAGACATACAGGGGCAAGCTTTCTTT
NA	TRBJ1-5	TRBV4-1	TRBD1	CASSPPEGGPNQPQHF	TGCGCCAGCAGCCCCCCAGAAGGGGGCCCCAATCAGCCCCAGCATTTT
NA	TRBJ2-5	TRBV7-9	TRBD1	CASSRRGQAGQETQYF	TGTGCCAGCAGCCGCCGTGGACAGGCGGGTCAAGAGACCCAGTACTTC
many	TRBJ1-5	TRBV7-6	NA	CASSLALPPAGGPYSNQPQHF	TGTGCCAGCAGCTTAGCCCTCCCCCCCGCGGGTGGGCCTTATAGCAATCAGCCCCAGCATTTT
once	TRBJ1-1	TRBV6-1	NA	CAGRSRLDATEAFF	TGTGCCGGCAGATCCCGTCTGGACGCTACTGAAGCTTTCTTT
few	TRBJ1-2	TRBV7-2	NA	CASSDVNYGYTF	TGTGCCAGCAGCGACGTTAACTATGGCTACACCTTC
few	TRBJ2-1	TRBV14	NA	CASAPGTEGEQFF	TGTGCCAGCGCACCCGGGACCGAGGGTGAGCAGTTCTTC
many	TRBJ2-1	TRBV7-2	NA	CASSLGPRYNEQFF	TGTGCCAGCAGCTTAGGCCCGCGATACAATGAGCAGTTCTTC
many	TRBJ2-1	TRBV2	NA	CASTPGPSYNEQFF	TGTGCCAGCACACCAGGGCCCTCCTACAATGAGCAGTTCTTC
many	TRBJ1-2	TRBV28	NA	CASSSGQQAYYGYTF	TGTGCCAGCAGTTCAGGCCAGCAAGCTTACTATGGCTACACCTTC